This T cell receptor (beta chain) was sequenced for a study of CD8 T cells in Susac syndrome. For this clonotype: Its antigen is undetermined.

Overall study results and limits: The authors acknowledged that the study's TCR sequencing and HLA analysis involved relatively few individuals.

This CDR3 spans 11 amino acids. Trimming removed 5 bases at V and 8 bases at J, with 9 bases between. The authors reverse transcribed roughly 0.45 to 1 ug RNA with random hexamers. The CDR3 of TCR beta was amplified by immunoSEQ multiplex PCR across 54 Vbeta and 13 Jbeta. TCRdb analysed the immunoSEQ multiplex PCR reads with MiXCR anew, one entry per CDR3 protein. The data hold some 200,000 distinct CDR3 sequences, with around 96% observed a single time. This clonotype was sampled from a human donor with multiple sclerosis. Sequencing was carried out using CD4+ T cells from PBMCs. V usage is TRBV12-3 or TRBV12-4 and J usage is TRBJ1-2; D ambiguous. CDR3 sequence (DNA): TGTGCCAGCAGTCCCGCCGGGGGCTACACCTTC. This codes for CASSPAGGYTF.